This T cell receptor (beta chain) was sequenced during a study of blood T cell repertoires in COVID-19. TCRdb's table, derived via immunoSEQ multiplex PCR, lists solely in-frame clones and lacks some. This sample has roughly 200,000 clones, with around nine tenths found just once. The TCR originated in a man aged 40-49 years with acute or convalescent COVID-19. Sequencing was done on a sample of peripheral blood.

As DNA, the CDR3 is TGTGCCAGTAGGCCACAGGGGAGGCACACTGAAGCTTTCTTT. This sequence encodes CASRPQGRHTEAFF. This sequence joins TRBV19 and TRBJ1-1; TRBD1 aligns across 7 bases. From germline, CDR1 is LNHDA and CDR2 SQIVND (reference sequence). Unmatched junction bases numbered 7, after V lost 6 bases and J lost 3 bases. The CDR3 spans 14 residues. The full variable domain, with the rest looked up from reference TRBV19 and TRBJ1-1, is DGGITQSPKYLFRKEGQNVTLSCEQNLNHDAMYWYRQDPGQGLRLIYYSQIVNDFQKGDIAEGYSVSREKKESFPLTVTSAQKNPTAFYLCASRPQGRHTEAFFGQGTRLTVV.